This T cell receptor (beta chain) was retrieved from a study of beta chain features in type 1 diabetes. There was one heparinised blood draw per donor, averaging roughly 0.12 L. Study findings and constraints: TCRB CDR3s from Type 1 diabetes patients were moderately but significantly shorter in all four CD4+ subsets.

This clone was counted between two and nine times. Antigen specificity is unknown. TCRB transcripts that were expressed got sequenced, as all of the isolated RNA had been reverse transcribed. Libraries were prepared by immunoSEQ multiplex PCR; TCRdb keeps only in-frame clonotypes and omits some of them. The data contain under 400,000 clones, around 15% of them singletons. The CDR3 length is 11 residues. Germline CDR1 and CDR2: MNHEY and SMNVEV (reference sequence). Trimming shortened V by 8 bases and J by 4 bases, and 9 bases separated the two germline ends. This chain links TRBV27 with TRBJ2-7, with D perhaps being TRBD1 or TRBD2 (5 bases each). The sample taken for sequencing was central memory CD4+ T cells from blood. The clonotype comes from a man aged 30 to 45 in good health. The CDR3 loop is CASGDGYEQYV. CDR3 sequence (DNA): TGTGCCAGCGGGGACGGGTACGAGCAGTACGTC.